Listed below are T cell receptor beta chains from one sample, sequenced in a study of shared clonotypes between healthy human individuals. Profiling relied on immunoSEQ multiplex PCR, and the TCRdb table lists in-frame clones only, not all of them. The table lists a few million clones, 85% to 95% of them singletons. Sequenced sample: naive CD4+ T cells from PBMCs. The receptors originated from a man between 18 and 35 years old in good health. Some clones in this sample may be carry-over from other donors' samples. Each CDR3 is given without its conserved first and last residue.

V gene: TRBV5-1; CDR3 protein: ASSYEGYDEAF
V gene: TRBV6-1; CDR3 protein: ASSLSAGGTPLH
V gene: TRBV6-6; CDR3 protein: ASSYGQSGTYEQY
V gene: TRBV11-3; CDR3 protein: ASSLGLANINEQF
V gene: TRBV29-1; CDR3 protein: SVAFRGKVRETQY
V gene: TRBV6-6; CDR3 protein: ASSYSGQGGYIQY
V gene: TRBV6-6; CDR3 protein: ASSYRPGGDYGYT
V gene: TRBV25-1; CDR3 protein: ASSGPGGSGNQPQH
V gene: TRBV28; CDR3 protein: ASSSGRVNEKLF
V gene: TRBV4-2; CDR3 protein: ASSQDVGSTQY
V gene: TRBV5-4; CDR3 protein: ASSLQQGNAGELF
V gene: TRBV28; CDR3 protein: ASSLGGKRDTQY
V gene: TRBV2; CDR3 protein: ASRGQVNEKLF
V gene: TRBV6-6; CDR3 protein: ASSYSNGPRGYT
V gene: TRBV7-2; CDR3 protein: ASSSGLAGPLDEQF
V gene: TRBV14; CDR3 protein: ASSRHGPYNEKLF
V gene: TRBV25-1; CDR3 protein: ASSDGLVPLH
V gene: TRBV20-1; CDR3 protein: SAWIVDTQY
V gene: TRBV6-1; CDR3 protein: ASSEKGGWGDYEQY
V gene: TRBV10-3; CDR3 protein: AISDGGTYGYT
V gene: TRBV19; CDR3 protein: ASSIQAGVGDTQY
V gene: TRBV5-1; CDR3 protein: ASSLREGLRGEQY
V gene: TRBV6-5; CDR3 protein: ASSYSRGHGETQY
V gene: TRBV15; CDR3 protein: ATGQDREDEQY
V gene: TRBV11-1; CDR3 protein: ASSLGSGTGAYGYT
V gene: TRBV7-3; CDR3 protein: ASSRTVGLAGINEQF
V gene: TRBV7-2; CDR3 protein: ASSLGVSGKNEQF
V gene: TRBV5-4; CDR3 protein: ASSFLTQGGYT
V gene: TRBV5-6; CDR3 protein: ASSFTGRGYT
V gene: TRBV18; CDR3 protein: ASSLTQANNQPQH
V gene: TRBV2; CDR3 protein: ASSESRHRAYEQY
V gene: TRBV5-4; CDR3 protein: ASSRRAGEGETQY
V gene: TRBV5-4; CDR3 protein: ASSPEGPQETQY
V gene: TRBV5-1; CDR3 protein: ASSPDRQEQY
V gene: TRBV2; CDR3 protein: ASEGRHMGEQY
V gene: TRBV9; CDR3 protein: ASSPRQGIYEQY
V gene: TRBV29-1; CDR3 protein: SVSGLRGVHEQY
V gene: TRBV10-1; CDR3 protein: ASSESTSGSAN
V gene: TRBV5-4; CDR3 protein: ASSYSQETQY
V gene: TRBV15; CDR3 protein: ATSRDPDSYEQY
V gene: TRBV9; CDR3 protein: ASSVANGLSPGDEQF
V gene: TRBV4-2; CDR3 protein: ASQKGQGSGNIQY
V gene: TRBV10-3; CDR3 protein: AISDPGGRIPPVSGANVLT